The 25 T cell receptor beta chains below all came from one sample that was sequenced in a study of blood T cell repertoires in COVID-19. Profiling relied on immunoSEQ multiplex PCR, and the TCRdb table lists in-frame clones only, not all of them. Of over 250,000 clones in the sample, more than 75% were seen once. What was sequenced was PBMCs or T cells enriched from blood (not recorded which). These receptors all stem from a woman aged 55-70 years in a cohort exposed to, infected with or recovered from COVID-19 (not recorded which).

V is TRBV28 and J is TRBJ2-7; 8 positions agree with TRBD2. The CDR3 is 14 amino acids. V shed 8 bases, J shed 1 base, and the junction held 7 bases outside the gene matches. Germline loops: CDR1 MDHEN, CDR2 SYDVKM. The CDR3 protein is CASERAGGSYEQYF. In DNA form, the CDR3 reads TGTGCCAGCGAAAGGGCGGGAGGATCCTACGAGCAGTACTTC.

V is TRBV19 and J is TRBJ2-6; D might be TRBD1 (7 bases). Looked up from germline, CDR1 is LNHDA and CDR2 is SQIVND (reference sequence). The CDR3 is made up of 16 amino acids. Trimming took 6 bases from V and 0 from J, leaving 12 bases between them. In nucleotides, the CDR3 is TGTGCCAGTAGAAGACAGGGAGGCTCTGGGGCCAACGTCCTGACTTTC. It codes for CASRRQGGSGANVLTF.

The rearrangement links TRBV5-6 to TRBJ2-1; D might be TRBD2 (5 bases). CDR3 length: 13 amino acids. The V gene lost 0 bases and the J gene lost 7 bases, with 8 bases spanning the gap. The V gene's germline CDR1 is SGHDT and CDR2 YYEEEE. CDR3 protein: CASSLAGDNEQFF. The CDR3 coding sequence is TGTGCCAGCAGCTTGGCCGGGGATAATGAGCAGTTCTTC. The full variable domain, in which reference TRBV5-6 and TRBJ2-1 provide the parts outside the CDR3, is DAGVTQSPTHLIKTRGQQVTLRCSPKSGHDTVSWYQQALGQGPQFIFQYYEEEERQRGNFPDRFSGHQFPNYSSELNVNALLLGDSALYLCASSLAGDNEQFFGPGTRLTVL.

This chain links TRBV9 with TRBJ1-1, with 7 bases that match TRBD1. The CDR3 runs to 13 residues. V gave up 3 bases and J gave up 6 bases; unmatched junction bases: 5. Germline V gene lookup returns CDR1 SGDLS and CDR2 YYNGEE. CDR3 bases: TGTGCCAGCAGCGACACAGGGGAGGCTGAAGCTTTCTTT. Translation gives CASSDTGEAEAFF.

The V gene is TRBV5-8, the J gene TRBJ1-5, with D unclear. Trimming removed 1 base at V and 4 bases at J, with 9 bases between. This CDR3 is built from 14 residues. Looked up from germline, CDR1 is SGHTS and CDR2 is YDEGEE. This CDR3 is CASSLSGFNQPQHF. For the CDR3, the DNA is TGTGCCAGCAGCTTGTCGGGTTTTAATCAGCCCCAGCATTTT.

The chain links TRBV7-2 to TRBJ2-7; possible D gene TRBD2, 6 bases. Germline V lookup: CDR1 SGHTA, CDR2 FQGNSA. The CDR3 has 13 residues. V shed 8 bases and J shed 3 bases, with 14 bases lying between them. CDR3 DNA sequence: TGTGCCAGCGGGCGACTAGTTGGCTACGAGCAGTACTTC. Translation gives CASGRLVGYEQYF.

This chain links TRBV6-2 or TRBV6-3 with TRBJ2-7, with D possibly being TRBD1 (5 bases). From germline, CDR1 is MNHEY and CDR2 SVGEGT. The CDR3 runs to 15 residues. The V gene lost 0 bases and the J gene lost 2 bases, with 11 bases spanning the gap. The CDR3 nucleotides are TGTGCCAGCAGTTACTCGGGGCCGCCTACCTACGAGCAGTACTTC. This gives the protein CASSYSGPPTYEQYF.

This clone was detected only once. The chain recombines TRBV4-2 with TRBJ2-5; 14 nucleotides line up with TRBD2. CDR3 length: 19 amino acids. CDR1 and CDR2 from the germline V gene are LGHNA and YNFKEQ. V gave up 4 bases and J gave up 0 bases; unmatched junction bases: 10. The DNA of the CDR3 is TGTGCCAGCAGCCGGGGACAGGGGACTAGCGGGAGCGACCAAGAGACCCAGTACTTC. Protein: CASSRGQGTSGSDQETQYF.

This clone has a handful of counts. V usage is TRBV19 and J usage is TRBJ2-2; a weak D match, TRBD1 (5 bases). The length of the CDR3 is 15 residues. Germline-derived CDR1 and CDR2 are LNHDA and SQIVND (reference sequence). Deletions cut 5 bases from V and 4 bases from J, with 14 bases between. The CDR3 DNA sequence: TGTGCCAGTAGTGTCCAGGGTGGGCTCACCGGGGAGCTGTTTTTT. Translated: CASSVQGGLTGELFF.

This chain connects TRBV6-5 to TRBJ1-6; D not resolved. Germline-derived CDR1 and CDR2 are MNHEY and SVGAGI. V lost 6 bases, J lost 5 bases, and 14 bases lay in between. The CDR3 has 15 residues. CDR3 sequence: CASSRPNTNNSPLHF. The CDR3 DNA follows: TGTGCCAGCAGCCGCCCCAATACTAATAATTCACCCCTCCACTTT.

The chain combines TRBV2 with TRBJ2-7; a possible D gene is TRBD1 (5 bases). The germline V gene has CDR1 SNHLY and CDR2 FYNNEI. V lost 11 bases, J lost 3 bases, and 17 bases lay in between. The length of the CDR3 is 13 residues. Here the CDR3 DNA reads TGTGCCTCAAACGGACACAGTTACTACGAGCAGTACTTC. Protein product: CASNGHSYYEQYF.

The chain combines TRBV12-3 or TRBV12-4 with TRBJ1-1, with 8 bases identical to TRBD1. Trimming at V came to 6 bases and at J to 5 bases, leaving 5 bases not matched to a gene. There are 13 residues in the CDR3. This CDR3 is CASSTGGRTEAFF. CDR3 in DNA: TGTGCCAGCAGCACAGGGGGGAGGACTGAAGCTTTCTTT.

This chain joins TRBV20-1 and TRBJ2-5; perhaps TRBD2 as D (5 bases). The CDR3 has 11 amino acids. V was shortened by 6 bases and J by 4 bases, with 9 bases between the two germline ends. The germline gives CDR1 DFQATT, CDR2 SNEGSKA (reference sequence). The DNA for the CDR3 is TGCAGTGCCGGGATCGTAGAGACCCAGTACTTC. Translated, it gives CSAGIVETQYF.

The chain carries TRBV19 and TRBJ1-2, with 7 bases that match TRBD1. This CDR3 contains 14 residues. From germline, CDR1 is LNHDA and CDR2 SQIVND (reference sequence). Trimming cost V 10 bases and J 3 bases; bases outside gene matches: 11. CDR3 residues: CATKDRDRYYGYTF. CDR3 nucleotides: TGTGCCACCAAAGACCGGGACAGATACTATGGCTACACCTTC. The variable domain in full, with the rest retrieved from reference TRBV19 and TRBJ1-2, is DGGITQSPKYLFRKEGQNVTLSCEQNLNHDAMYWYRQDPGQGLRLIYYSQIVNDFQKGDIAEGYSVSREKKESFPLTVTSAQKNPTAFYLCATKDRDRYYGYTFGSGTRLTVV.

This clone has just a few counts. The V call is TRBV7-2, the J call TRBJ1-2; D possibly corresponds to TRBD1 (5 bases). Germline V gene lookup returns CDR1 SGHTA and CDR2 FQGNSA. Trimming cost V 1 base and J 8 bases, with 20 bases left between them. CDR3 length equals 16 residues. CDR3 bases: TGTGCCAGCAGCTTAGTTAGGAGGCGGGAGAAGGGGGGCTACACCTTC. Encoded protein: CASSLVRRREKGGYTF. Full variable domain (rest looked up from reference TRBV7-2 and TRBJ1-2): GAGVSQSPSNKVTEKGKDVELRCDPISGHTALYWYRQSLGQGLEFLIYFQGNSAPDKSGLPSDRFSAERTGGSVSTLTIQRTQQEDSAVYLCASSLVRRREKGGYTFGSGTRLTVV.

This clone was detected a few times. V is TRBV11-2 and J is TRBJ2-2; 9 bases fit TRBD2. This CDR3 contains 15 residues. CDR1 and CDR2 (germline): SGHAT, FQNNGV. The V segment lost 5 bases and the J segment 5 bases; nucleotides outside the gene matches: 6. The CDR3: CASSATSGFTGELFF. The CDR3 nucleotides are TGTGCCAGCAGCGCCACTAGCGGGTTTACCGGGGAGCTGTTTTTT.

This clone has just one count. The chain carries TRBV14 and TRBJ2-5, with 7 bases matching TRBD2. From germline, CDR1 is SGHDN and CDR2 FVKESK. V shed 1 base, J shed 8 bases, and the junction held 4 bases outside the gene matches. This CDR3 has 13 residues. CDR3 nucleotides: TGTGCCAGCAGCCAAGTGTCTAGCGGAACCCAGTACTTC. Protein product: CASSQVSSGTQYF.

The chain is built from TRBV6-2 or TRBV6-3 and TRBJ2-3; D is undetermined. The germline gives CDR1 MNHEY, CDR2 SVGEGT. CDR3 size: 16 residues. V was trimmed by 3 bases and J by 1 base, leaving 14 bases between them. CDR3: CASSYSPQIGTDTQYF. The CDR3 DNA reads TGTGCCAGCAGTTATTCCCCTCAGATCGGCACAGATACGCAGTATTTT.

The chain has TRBV2 and TRBJ2-7; 10 bases align to TRBD1. The V segment lost 5 bases and the J segment 6 bases; nucleotides outside the gene matches: 7. The CDR3 sequence is 14 residues long. Germline-derived CDR1 and CDR2 are SNHLY and FYNNEI. In DNA form, the CDR3 reads TGTGCCAGCAGTCGGGACAGGGGCCTCGGCGAGCAGTACTTC. Its protein product is CASSRDRGLGEQYF.

The chain recombines TRBV5-1 with TRBJ1-3; D not resolved. This CDR3 contains 14 residues. CDR1 and CDR2 from the germline V gene are SGHRS and YFSETQ. V lost 0 bases to trimming and J lost 4 bases, with 8 bases between them. CDR3 region: CASSLAGKGNTIYF. For the CDR3, the DNA is TGCGCCAGCAGCTTGGCCGGGAAAGGAAACACCATATATTTT.

This clone was counted a few times. CDR3 coding DNA: TGTGCCAGCAGCCGCACAGGGTCTCAAGAGACCCAGTACTTC. Translating gives CASSRTGSQETQYF. The chain has TRBV5-6 and TRBJ2-5; D perhaps matches TRBD1 (6 bases). Per the germline V gene, CDR1 is SGHDT and CDR2 is YYEEEE. The CDR3 is made up of 14 amino acids. V was cut by 4 bases and J by 2 bases, with 12 bases left in between.

The rearrangement links TRBV3-1 (or the pseudogene TRBV3-2) to TRBJ2-4; tentatively, D is TRBD1 (5 bases). The V and J ends lost 4 bases and 1 base respectively, with 14 bases between them. The CDR3 is 16 residues long. Germline V gene lookup returns CDR1 LGHDT and CDR2 YNNKEL (reference sequence). The CDR3 loop reads CASSRWEGVAKNIQYF. In nucleotides, the CDR3 is TGTGCCAGCAGCCGTTGGGAAGGGGTGGCCAAAAACATTCAGTACTTC.

The chain couples TRBV15 to TRBJ2-1; maybe TRBD2 (6 bases). Germline assignment: CDR1 LNHNV and CDR2 YYDKDF (reference sequence). The CDR3 is made up of 13 amino acids. The V end lost 9 bases, the J end lost 8 bases, and 17 bases lay between the germline ends. CDR3 DNA: TGTGCCACTCAGCCCGGGAGAGGGGATGAGCAGTTCTTC. It is translated as CATQPGRGDEQFF.

The chain uses TRBV19 and TRBJ1-4; a weak D match, TRBD1 (6 bases). Looked up from germline, CDR1 is LNHDA and CDR2 is SQIVND (reference sequence). V gave up 5 bases and J gave up 0 bases, with 10 bases separating them. This CDR3 comprises 15 residues. The CDR3 here is CASSARTATNEKLFF. DNA of the CDR3: TGTGCCAGTAGTGCACGGACAGCAACTAATGAAAAACTGTTTTTT.

In regard to this clone: This sample includes further DNA sequences coding for the same CDR3. The rearrangement links TRBV3-1 (or the pseudogene TRBV3-2) to TRBJ2-7; the D gene is possibly TRBD2 (6 bases). This CDR3 spans 13 amino acids. The V end was cut by 1 base, the J end by 3 bases, with 7 bases between. Germline CDR1 is LGHDT and CDR2 is YNNKEL (reference sequence). The CDR3 sequence is CASSQVGGYEQYF. DNA of the CDR3: TGTGCCAGCAGCCAAGTGGGGGGCTACGAGCAGTACTTC.